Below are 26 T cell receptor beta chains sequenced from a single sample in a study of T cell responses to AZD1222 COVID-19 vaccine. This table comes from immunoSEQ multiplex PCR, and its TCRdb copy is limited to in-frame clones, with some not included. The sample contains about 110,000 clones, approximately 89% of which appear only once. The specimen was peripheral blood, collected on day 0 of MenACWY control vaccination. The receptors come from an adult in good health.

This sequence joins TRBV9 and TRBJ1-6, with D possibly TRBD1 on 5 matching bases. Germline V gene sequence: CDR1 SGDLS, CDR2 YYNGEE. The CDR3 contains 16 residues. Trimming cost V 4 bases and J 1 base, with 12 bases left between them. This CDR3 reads CASSPAEGSYNSPLHF. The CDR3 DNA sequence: TGTGCCAGCAGCCCAGCAGAGGGGTCCTATAATTCACCCCTCCACTTT. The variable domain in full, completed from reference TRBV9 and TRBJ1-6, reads DSGVTQTPKHLITATGQRVTLRCSPRSGDLSVYWYQQSLDQGLQFLIQYYNGEERAKGNILERFSAQQFPDLHSELNLSSLELGDSALYFCASSPAEGSYNSPLHFGNGTRLTVT.

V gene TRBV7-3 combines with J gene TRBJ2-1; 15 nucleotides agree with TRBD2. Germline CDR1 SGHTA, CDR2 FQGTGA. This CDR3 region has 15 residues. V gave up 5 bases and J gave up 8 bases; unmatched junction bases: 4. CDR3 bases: TGTGCCAGCAGCCGGACTAGCGGGGGGGTCTATGAGCAGTTCTTC. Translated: CASSRTSGGVYEQFF.

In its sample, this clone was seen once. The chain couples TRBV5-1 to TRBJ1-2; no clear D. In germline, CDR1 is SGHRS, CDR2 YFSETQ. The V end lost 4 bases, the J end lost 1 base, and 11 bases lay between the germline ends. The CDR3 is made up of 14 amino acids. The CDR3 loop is CASSLTWSNYGYTF. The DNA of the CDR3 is TGCGCCAGCAGCCTGACCTGGAGTAACTATGGCTACACCTTC.

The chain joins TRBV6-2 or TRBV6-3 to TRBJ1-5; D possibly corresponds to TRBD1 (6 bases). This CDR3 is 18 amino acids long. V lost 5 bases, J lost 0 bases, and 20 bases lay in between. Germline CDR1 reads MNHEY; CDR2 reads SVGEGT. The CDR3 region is CASSKPRTEFYSNQPQHF. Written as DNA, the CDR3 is TGTGCCAGCAGTAAACCTCGGACAGAGTTTTATAGCAATCAGCCCCAGCATTTT.

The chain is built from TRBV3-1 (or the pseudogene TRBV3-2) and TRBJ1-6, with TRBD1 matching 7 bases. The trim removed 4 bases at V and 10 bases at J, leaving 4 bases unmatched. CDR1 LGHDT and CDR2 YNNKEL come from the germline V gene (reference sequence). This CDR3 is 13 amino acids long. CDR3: CASSRDSQSPLHF. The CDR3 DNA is TGTGCCAGCAGCCGGGACAGTCAATCACCCCTCCACTTT.

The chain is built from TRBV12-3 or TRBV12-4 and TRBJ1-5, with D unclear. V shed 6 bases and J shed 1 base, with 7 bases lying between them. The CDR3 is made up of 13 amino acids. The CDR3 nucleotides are TGTGCCAGCAGCCAGAAAAGCAATCAGCCCCAGCATTTT. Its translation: CASSQKSNQPQHF.

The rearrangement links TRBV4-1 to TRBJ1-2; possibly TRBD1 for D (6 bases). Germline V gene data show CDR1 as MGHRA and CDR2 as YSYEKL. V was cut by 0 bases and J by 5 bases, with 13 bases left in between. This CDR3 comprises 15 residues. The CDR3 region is CASSQDSGGRYGYTF. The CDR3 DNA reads TGCGCCAGCAGCCAAGACTCTGGGGGCCGGTATGGCTACACCTTC.

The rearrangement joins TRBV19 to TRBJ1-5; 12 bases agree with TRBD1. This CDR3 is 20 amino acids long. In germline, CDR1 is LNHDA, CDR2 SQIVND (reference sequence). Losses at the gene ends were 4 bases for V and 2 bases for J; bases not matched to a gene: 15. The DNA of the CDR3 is TGTGCCAGTAGTAGGGATGCTCCGGGACAGGGGGCGCGTGGCAATCAGCCCCAGCATTTT. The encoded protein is CASSRDAPGQGARGNQPQHF.

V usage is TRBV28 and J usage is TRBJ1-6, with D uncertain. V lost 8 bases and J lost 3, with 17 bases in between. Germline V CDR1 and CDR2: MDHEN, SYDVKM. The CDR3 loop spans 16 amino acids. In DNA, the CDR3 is TGTGCCAGCGGCACAACGGGTGCGAACTATAATTCACCCCTCCACTTT. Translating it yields CASGTTGANYNSPLHF.

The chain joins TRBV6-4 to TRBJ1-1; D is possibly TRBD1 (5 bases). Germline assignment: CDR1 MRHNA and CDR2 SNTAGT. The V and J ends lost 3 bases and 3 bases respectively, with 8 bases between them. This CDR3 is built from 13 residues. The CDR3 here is CASSEGRDTEAFF. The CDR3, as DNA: TGTGCCAGCAGTGAGGGCAGGGACACTGAAGCTTTCTTT.

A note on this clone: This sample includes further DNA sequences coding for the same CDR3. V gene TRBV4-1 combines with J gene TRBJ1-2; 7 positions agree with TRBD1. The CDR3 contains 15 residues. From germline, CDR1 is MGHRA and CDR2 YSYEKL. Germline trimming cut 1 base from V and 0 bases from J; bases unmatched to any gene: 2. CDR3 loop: CASSQAGTANYGYTF. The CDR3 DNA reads TGCGCCAGCAGCCAAGCCGGGACAGCTAACTATGGCTACACCTTC.

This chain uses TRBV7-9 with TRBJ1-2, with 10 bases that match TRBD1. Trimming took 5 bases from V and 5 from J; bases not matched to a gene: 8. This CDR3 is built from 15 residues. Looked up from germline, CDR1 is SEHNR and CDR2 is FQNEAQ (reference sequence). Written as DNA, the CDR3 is TGTGCCAGCAGCGCAGGGACAGGGGTAGAGTATGGCTACACCTTC. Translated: CASSAGTGVEYGYTF.

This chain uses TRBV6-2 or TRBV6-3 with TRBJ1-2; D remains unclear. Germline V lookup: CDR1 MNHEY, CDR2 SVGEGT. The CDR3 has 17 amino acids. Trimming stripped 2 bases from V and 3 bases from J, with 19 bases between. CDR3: CASSYAMDLQGDYGYTF. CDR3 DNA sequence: TGTGCCAGCAGTTACGCCATGGACTTACAAGGAGACTATGGCTACACCTTC.

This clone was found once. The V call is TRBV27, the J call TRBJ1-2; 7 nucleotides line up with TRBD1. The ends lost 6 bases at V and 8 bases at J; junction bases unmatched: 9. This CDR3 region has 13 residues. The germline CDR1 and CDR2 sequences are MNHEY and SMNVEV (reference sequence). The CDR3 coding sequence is TGTGCCAGCAGCTTACAGGGGTGGAAAGGCTACACCTTC. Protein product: CASSLQGWKGYTF.

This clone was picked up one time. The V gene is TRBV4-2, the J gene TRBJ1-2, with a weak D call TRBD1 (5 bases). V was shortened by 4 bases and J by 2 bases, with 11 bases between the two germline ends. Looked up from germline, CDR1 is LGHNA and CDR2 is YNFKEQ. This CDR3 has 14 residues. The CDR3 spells CASSREAGNYGYTF. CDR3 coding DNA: TGTGCCAGCAGCCGGGAGGCAGGGAACTATGGCTACACCTTC.

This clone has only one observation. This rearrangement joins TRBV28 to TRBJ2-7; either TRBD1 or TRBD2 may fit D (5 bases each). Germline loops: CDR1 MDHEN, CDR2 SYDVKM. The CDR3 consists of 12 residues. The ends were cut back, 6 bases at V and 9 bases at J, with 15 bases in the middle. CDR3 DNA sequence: TGTGCCAGCAGCATTCTCGGGACCGGGCAGTACTTC. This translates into CASSILGTGQYF.

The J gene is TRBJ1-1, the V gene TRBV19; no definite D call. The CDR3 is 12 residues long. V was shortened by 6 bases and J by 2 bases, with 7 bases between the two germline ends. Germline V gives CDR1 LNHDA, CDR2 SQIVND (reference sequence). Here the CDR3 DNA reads TGTGCCAGTAGACTGGCCAACACTGAAGCTTTCTTT. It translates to CASRLANTEAFF.

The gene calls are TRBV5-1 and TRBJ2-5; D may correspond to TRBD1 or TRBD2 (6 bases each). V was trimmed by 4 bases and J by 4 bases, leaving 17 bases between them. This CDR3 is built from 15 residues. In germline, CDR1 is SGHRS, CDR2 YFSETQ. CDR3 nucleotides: TGCGCCAGCAGCCCAGGGGACTCAACGGGAGAGACCCAGTACTTC. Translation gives CASSPGDSTGETQYF.

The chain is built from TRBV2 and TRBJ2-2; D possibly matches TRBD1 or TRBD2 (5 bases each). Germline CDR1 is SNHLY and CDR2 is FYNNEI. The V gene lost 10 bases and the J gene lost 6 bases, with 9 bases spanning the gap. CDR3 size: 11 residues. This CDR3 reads CATRGSGELFF. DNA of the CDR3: TGTGCCACTCGGGGCTCCGGGGAGCTGTTTTTT.

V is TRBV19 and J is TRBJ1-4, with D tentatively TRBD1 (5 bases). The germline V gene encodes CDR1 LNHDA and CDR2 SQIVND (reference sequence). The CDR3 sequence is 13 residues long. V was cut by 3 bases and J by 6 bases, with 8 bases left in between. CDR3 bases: TGTGCCAGTAGTATCAGGGTAGATGAAAAACTGTTTTTT. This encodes CASSIRVDEKLFF.

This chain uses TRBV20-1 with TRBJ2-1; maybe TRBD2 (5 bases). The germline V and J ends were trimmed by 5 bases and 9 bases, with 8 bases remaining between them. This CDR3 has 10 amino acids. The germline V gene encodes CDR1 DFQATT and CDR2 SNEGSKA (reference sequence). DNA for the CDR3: TGCAGTGCTGGCCGGGGTGAGCAGTTCTTC. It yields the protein CSAGRGEQFF.

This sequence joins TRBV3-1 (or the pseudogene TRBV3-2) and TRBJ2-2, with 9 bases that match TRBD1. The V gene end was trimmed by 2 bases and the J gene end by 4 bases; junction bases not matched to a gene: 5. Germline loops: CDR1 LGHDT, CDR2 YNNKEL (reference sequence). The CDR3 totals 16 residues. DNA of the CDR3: TGTGCCAGCAGCCAATTGGGACAGGGCGTCACCGGGGAGCTGTTTTTT. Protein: CASSQLGQGVTGELFF.

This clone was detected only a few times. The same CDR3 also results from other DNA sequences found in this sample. The chain's CDR3 is CASSLQGGTGELFF. The CDR3 nucleotides read TGTGCCAGCAGCTTGCAGGGGGGCACCGGGGAGCTGTTTTTT. The rearrangement uses TRBV5-4 and TRBJ2-2; tentative D call: TRBD1 (7 bases). CDR1 and CDR2 from the germline V gene are SGHNT and YYREEE (reference sequence). The CDR3 totals 14 residues. The germline V and J ends were trimmed by 1 base and 4 bases, with 8 bases remaining between them.

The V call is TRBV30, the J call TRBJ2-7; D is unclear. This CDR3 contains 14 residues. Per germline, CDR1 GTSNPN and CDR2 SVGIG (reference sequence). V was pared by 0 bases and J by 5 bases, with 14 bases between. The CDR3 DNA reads TGTGCCTGGAGTGTTGGTCCAAGCCTGGACGAGCAGTACTTC. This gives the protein CAWSVGPSLDEQYF.

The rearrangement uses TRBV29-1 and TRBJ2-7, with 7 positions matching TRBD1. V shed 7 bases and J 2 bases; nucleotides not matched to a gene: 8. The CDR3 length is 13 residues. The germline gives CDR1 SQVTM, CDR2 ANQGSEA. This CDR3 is CSAEGQVPYEQYF. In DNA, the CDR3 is TGCAGCGCCGAAGGACAGGTTCCCTACGAGCAGTACTTC.

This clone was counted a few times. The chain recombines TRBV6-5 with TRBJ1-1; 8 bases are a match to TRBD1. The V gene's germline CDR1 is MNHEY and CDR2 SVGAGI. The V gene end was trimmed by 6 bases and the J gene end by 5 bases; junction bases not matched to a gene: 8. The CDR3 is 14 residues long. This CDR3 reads CASRTQGARTEAFF. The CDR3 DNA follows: TGTGCCAGCAGGACCCAGGGGGCTAGGACTGAAGCTTTCTTT.